The present T cell receptor beta chain was sequenced within a study of blood T cell repertoires in COVID-19. The CDR3 spans 15 residues. Germline V gene lookup returns CDR1 LNHDA and CDR2 SQIVND (reference sequence). Between the trimmed V and J ends, which lost 5 bases and 1 base, there was a span of 14 bases. Per the authors' pipeline: Scientists estimated how many nucleated cells there were by amplifying reference gene primers. The table came from immunoSEQ multiplex PCR; TCRdb's copy has only in-frame clones and leaves some out. That table furnishes V, J and clone size, whereas the DNA furnished D and trimming. Of 70,000 or so clones detected, 87% appear once; the ten largest clones hold approximately 11%.

The source material was peripheral blood. The clonotype comes from a woman between 18 and 29 years old with acute or convalescent COVID-19. The chain couples TRBV19 to TRBJ1-2; unclear D gene. CDR3 DNA: TGTGCCAGTAGTGACCCCGGAGGAATTAACTATGGCTACACCTTC. Translation gives CASSDPGGINYGYTF.